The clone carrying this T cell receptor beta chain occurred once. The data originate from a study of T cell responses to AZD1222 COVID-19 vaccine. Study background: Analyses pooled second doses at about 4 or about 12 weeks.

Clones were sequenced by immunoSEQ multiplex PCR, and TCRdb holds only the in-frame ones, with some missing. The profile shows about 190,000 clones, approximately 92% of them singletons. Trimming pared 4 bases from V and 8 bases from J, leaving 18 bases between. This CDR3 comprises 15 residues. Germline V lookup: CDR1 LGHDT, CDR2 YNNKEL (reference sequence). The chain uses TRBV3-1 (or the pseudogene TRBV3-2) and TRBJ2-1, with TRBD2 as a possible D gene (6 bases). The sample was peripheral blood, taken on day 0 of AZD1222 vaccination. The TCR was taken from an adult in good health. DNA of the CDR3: TGTGCCAGCAGCCCGCTAGCGACTAATACACATGAGCAGTTCTTC. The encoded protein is CASSPLATNTHEQFF.